Sequencing of this TCR beta chain was carried out in a study of T-cell memory formation after mild COVID-19. Points from the study as a whole: Among clones contracting day 15 to 85, CD4/CD8 was balanced, whereas later expanders leaned CD4+.

Using its own MiXCR run on the 5' RACE reads, TCRdb lists one record per CDR3 protein. The sample lists approximately 450,000 distinct CDR3 sequences, 18% seen once, with around 12% in the top ten. This clonotype showed up just a few times. Its antigen is currently unknown. The CDR3 sequence is 15 residues long. Germline CDR1 reads SQVTM; CDR2 reads ANQGSEA. Trimming took 3 bases from V and 3 from J, leaving 15 bases between them. This chain links TRBV29-1 with TRBJ2-1, with TRBD2 as a possible D gene (5 bases). What was sequenced was PBMCs or a T cell subset sorted from them (not recorded which). This receptor was obtained from an adult woman who had mild COVID-19 (a few samples of this study predate the infection). Cell type and time point are not known. The CDR3 loop is CSVDIGLPLYNEQFF. The CDR3 nucleotides read TGCAGCGTTGACATAGGACTTCCGCTCTACAATGAGCAGTTCTTC.